Listed here are 9 T cell receptor beta chains from one sample, sequenced in a study of memory B cells and T cells in multiple sclerosis. CFSE-dim autoproliferating and CFSE-high non-proliferating T cells from unstimulated culture were sequenced separately. Approximately 5x10^7 CFSE-labeled PBMCs were cultured 7 days unstimulated, then replicate wells were pooled. Measured with immunoSEQ multiplex PCR; TCRdb has only the in-frame clones, and not every one. The sample yields roughly 12,000 clones, about four fifths seen once. Their specific antigens are unknown. The sample comprised PBMCs from blood kept in culture. The receptors shown here come from a human donor with multiple sclerosis.

The chain joins TRBV6-4 to TRBJ2-3; 10 bases map to TRBD2. Per germline, CDR1 MRHNA and CDR2 SNTAGT. The CDR3 is 14 residues long. The junction had 0 bases not matched to a gene; V was cut back by 2 bases and J by 4 bases. The CDR3 DNA is TGTGCCAGCAGTGACAGCGGGGGGGCAGATACGCAGTATTTT. Amino acid sequence: CASSDSGGADTQYF.

This sequence joins TRBV9 and TRBJ2-5; D is perhaps TRBD1 or TRBD2 (5 bases each). V lost 3 bases and J lost 2, with 14 bases in between. The CDR3 extends over 15 amino acids. From germline, CDR1 is SGDLS and CDR2 YYNGEE. The chain's CDR3 is CASSGGTKDQETQYF. CDR3 DNA sequence: TGTGCCAGCAGCGGGGGGACCAAGGATCAAGAGACCCAGTACTTC.

The chain is built from TRBV6-5 and TRBJ1-5; no reliable D call. Between the trimmed V and J ends, which lost 5 bases and 4 bases, there was a span of 9 bases. The CDR3 runs 13 residues. Per the germline V gene, CDR1 is MNHEY and CDR2 is SVGAGI. The CDR3 DNA follows: TGTGCCAGCAGTGAGGGCGGGAATCAGCCCCAGCATTTT. It codes for CASSEGGNQPQHF.

This clone was observed a handful of times. The CDR3 reads CASSIGGSADTQYF. For the CDR3, the DNA is TGTGCCAGTAGTATTGGGGGATCCGCAGATACGCAGTATTTT. The rearrangement joins TRBV19 to TRBJ2-3; D tentatively reads TRBD1 or TRBD2 (5 bases each). The CDR3 is 14 amino acids. CDR1 and CDR2 from the germline V gene are LNHDA and SQIVND (reference sequence). V lost 3 bases and J lost 4, with 11 bases in between.

V and J are TRBV11-3 and TRBJ2-1, with D unresolved. CDR1 SGHNT and CDR2 YENEEA come from the germline V gene. Deletions cut 1 base from V and 4 bases from J, with 5 bases between. This CDR3 region has 13 residues. The CDR3 is CASSLAVYNEQFF. In DNA form, the CDR3 reads TGTGCCAGCAGCTTAGCGGTGTACAATGAGCAGTTCTTC.

This chain joins TRBV7-8 and TRBJ2-1; the D gene is possibly TRBD1 (6 bases). The CDR3 length is 15 residues. CDR1 is SGHVS, CDR2 FQNEAQ, per germline. V was cut by 7 bases and J by 11 bases, with 24 bases left in between. CDR3 loop: CASTYTDSRKGQQFF. Here the CDR3 DNA reads TGTGCCAGCACCTACACGGACAGCCGGAAAGGGCAGCAGTTCTTC.

This clone was detected only a few times. The chain recombines TRBV2 with TRBJ1-3; weak D call: TRBD1 (5 bases). Trimming cost V 2 bases and J 1 base, with 15 bases left between them. CDR1 and CDR2 (germline): SNHLY, FYNNEI. This CDR3 has 17 residues. CDR3 residues: CASSESMGGGSGNTIYF. The CDR3, as DNA: TGTGCCAGCAGTGAATCCATGGGCGGGGGTTCTGGAAACACCATATATTTT.

The DNA for the CDR3 is TGTGCCAGCACCGGGACGGGCTCCTACGAGCAGTACTTC. The encoded protein is CASTGTGSYEQYF. V is TRBV2 and J is TRBJ2-7; D is tentatively TRBD1 or TRBD2 (5 bases each). The CDR3 contains 13 residues. Germline CDR1 and CDR2: SNHLY and FYNNEI. With 7 bases removed from V and 0 bases from J, the gap between germline ends came to 10 bases.

The chain links TRBV2 to TRBJ1-4; 8 bases agree with TRBD1. The ends lost 7 bases at V and 2 bases at J; junction bases unmatched: 15. The CDR3 extends over 18 amino acids. Per the germline V gene, CDR1 is SNHLY and CDR2 is FYNNEI. For the CDR3, the DNA is TGTGCCAGCACCCGGGGGAGGACAGGGCGGCTGACTAATGAAAAACTGTTTTTT. This translates into CASTRGRTGRLTNEKLFF. Full variable domain (missing parts from reference TRBV2 and TRBJ1-4): EPEVTQTPSHQVTQMGQEVILRCVPISNHLYFYWYRQILGQKVEFLVSFYNNEISEKSEIFDDQFSVERPDGSNFTLKIRSTKLEDSAMYFCASTRGRTGRLTNEKLFFGSGTQLSVL.